This T cell receptor (beta chain) was captured by sequencing in a study of tumor-infiltrating lymphocytes in glioblastoma multiforme. Whole-study results and caveats: The T cells in this sample were not sorted into functional subsets. Clone frequencies may be distorted by unequal TCR transcripts per cell.

Multiple V-beta primers and a C-beta primer amplified TCRB from RNA. TCRB cDNA was made from 0.4 to 0.6 ug total RNA. No unique molecular identifiers were described for these TCRB libraries. TCRdb recomputed calls from the multiplex PCR reads with MiXCR, one row per CDR3 protein. Among about 32,000 distinct CDR3 sequences listed, 50% to 75% were seen once. Trimming left V 5 bases short and J 2 bases short, with 7 bases between. The CDR3 length is 14 residues. Germline CDR1 SGHTA, CDR2 FQGTGA. This clonotype occurred once. The antigen is unknown. It may be a read error: a sequence one base away is much more abundant.

The material sequenced was brain tumor tissue. The chain has TRBV7-3 and TRBJ2-6, with unresolved D. This clonotype was obtained from a male donor with glioblastoma. The CDR3 reads CASSPLTGANVLTF. Written as DNA, the CDR3 is TGTGCCAGCAGCCCCCTGACTGGGGCCAACGTCCTGACTTTC.